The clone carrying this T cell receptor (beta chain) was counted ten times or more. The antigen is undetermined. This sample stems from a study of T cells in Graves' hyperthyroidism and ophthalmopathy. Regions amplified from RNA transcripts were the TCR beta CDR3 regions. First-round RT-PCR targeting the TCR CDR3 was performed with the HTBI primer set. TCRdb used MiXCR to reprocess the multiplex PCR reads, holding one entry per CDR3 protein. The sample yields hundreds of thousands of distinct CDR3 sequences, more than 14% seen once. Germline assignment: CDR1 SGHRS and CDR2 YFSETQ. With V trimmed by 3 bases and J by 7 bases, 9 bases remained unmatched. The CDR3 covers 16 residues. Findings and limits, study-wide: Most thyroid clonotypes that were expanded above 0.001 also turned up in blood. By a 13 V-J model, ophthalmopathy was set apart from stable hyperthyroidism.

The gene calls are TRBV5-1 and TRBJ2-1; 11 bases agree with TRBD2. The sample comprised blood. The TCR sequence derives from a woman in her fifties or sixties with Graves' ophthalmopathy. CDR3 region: CASSSLLAGGENEQFF. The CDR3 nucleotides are TGCGCCAGCAGCTCCCTATTAGCGGGAGGGGAAAATGAGCAGTTCTTC.